This T cell receptor (beta chain) was captured in a study of prognosis after radiotherapy for stage I lung cancer. Study summary: Patients received 3 to 5 SBRT fractions with a biologically effective dose of at least 100 Gy.

Trimming cost V 3 bases and J 2 bases; bases outside gene matches: 5. Germline CDR1 and CDR2: SGHNT and YYREEE (reference sequence). The CDR3 runs to 16 residues. Genomic DNA yielded TCR beta CDR3, amplified by two-round multiplex PCR. First-round PCR amplification was performed with primers specific to each TRBV and TRBJ gene. TCRdb ran MiXCR on the multiplex PCR reads and lists one entry per CDR3 protein. The sample gives 27,000 or so distinct CDR3 sequences, around two fifths of which show up once; around 33% is in the top ten. Peripheral blood, around 6 milliliters per draw, was collected at each of two time points.

The V call is TRBV5-4, the J call TRBJ2-6; 7 nucleotides line up with TRBD1. The sequencing used PBMCs, collected before or after stereotactic body radiation therapy (not recorded which). This TCR derives from a donor aged 50 or older with non-small cell lung cancer. The CDR3 region is CASSSEGATGANVLTF. CDR3 nucleotides: TGTGCCAGCAGCTCCGAGGGGGCGACTGGGGCCAACGTCCTGACTTTC. Filled out from reference TRBV5-4 and TRBJ2-6, the complete variable domain reads ETGVTQSPTHLIKTRGQQVTLRCSSQSGHNTVSWYQQALGQGPQFIFQYYREEENGRGNFPPRFSGLQFPNYSSELNVNALELDDSALYLCASSSEGATGANVLTFGAGSRLTVL.